This T cell receptor (beta chain) was recorded in a study of shared clonotypes between healthy human individuals. Study in general: Plates per donor: three CD4 naive, three CD4 memory, two CD8 naive, one CD8 memory. General study findings and limits: Read depth was anticipated to influence clonotype sharing among donors.

It was CD45RO-negative cells, positively selected for CCR7, that made up naive CD8 cells, with terminally differentiated effector memory CD45RA+ cells excluded. A remark on this clone: Its specificity is not known.

Profiled with immunoSEQ multiplex PCR; TCRdb holds only in-frame clones, not every one. The sample records 500,000 to 700,000 clones, roughly 96% being singletons. The TCR sequence derives from a young woman in good health. The sample consisted of naive CD8+ T cells sorted from blood.

This CDR3 is CASSLVGTGFWPPTDTQYF. Here the CDR3 DNA reads TGTGCCAGCAGCTTAGTCGGGACAGGGTTCTGGCCCCCCACAGATACGCAGTATTTT. The rearrangement links TRBV11-2 to TRBJ2-3, with 9 bases identical to TRBD1. V dropped 1 base and J dropped 2; count of bases not matched to a gene: 13. There are 19 residues in the CDR3. Germline V gene lookup returns CDR1 SGHAT and CDR2 FQNNGV.